Listed here is a single T cell receptor beta chain. What it recognizes is unknown. It was with a sample-barcoded 5' primer and a J-beta primer mix that a second PCR of roughly 6 to 12 cycles was run. A 12-random-nucleotide template-switch adaptor tagged each cDNA molecule. Each CDR3 protein is one row after TCRdb ran MiXCR on the 5' RACE reads. The data contain 550,000 to 750,000 distinct CDR3 sequences, 20% to 25% of them seen just once; the ten biggest clones take up 3% to 4.5%. Every sample had a minimum of 6.5 million PBMCs isolated. This entry comes from a study of blood T cells in healthy people across ages. General observations from the study: Underestimates were what the diversity estimates from one million T cells were considered to be.

The CDR3 runs to 17 residues. J was trimmed by 1 base and V by 2 bases; bases with no gene match: 3. CDR1 and CDR2 (germline): MNHEY, SVGAGI. The receptor was isolated from a man between 65 and 85 years old in good health. This rearrangement joins TRBV6-5 to TRBJ1-6, with TRBD1 identical over 9 bases. The specimen was blood. The CDR3 reads CASSYLTGGSYNSPLHF. The CDR3 DNA follows: TGTGCCAGCAGTTACCTGACAGGGGGATCCTATAATTCACCCCTCCACTTT.